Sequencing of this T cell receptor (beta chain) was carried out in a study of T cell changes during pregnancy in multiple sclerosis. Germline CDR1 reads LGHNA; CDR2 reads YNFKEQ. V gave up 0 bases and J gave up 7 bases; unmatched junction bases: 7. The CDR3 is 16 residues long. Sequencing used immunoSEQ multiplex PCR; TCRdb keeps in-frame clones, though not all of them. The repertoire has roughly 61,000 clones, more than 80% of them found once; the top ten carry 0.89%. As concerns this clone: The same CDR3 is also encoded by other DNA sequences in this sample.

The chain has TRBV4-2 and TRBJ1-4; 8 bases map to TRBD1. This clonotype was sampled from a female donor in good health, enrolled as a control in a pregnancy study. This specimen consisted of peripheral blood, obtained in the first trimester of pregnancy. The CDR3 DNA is TGTGCCAGCAGCCAAGAGCCAGGACAGGGATCTGAAAAACTGTTTTTT. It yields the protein CASSQEPGQGSEKLFF.